These 25 T cell receptor beta chains originate from one sample sequenced in a study of T cells after yellow fever vaccination. Using its own MiXCR run on the 5' RACE reads, TCRdb lists one record per CDR3 protein. The table lists approximately 510,000 distinct CDR3 sequences, around a fifth of them singletons. This specimen consisted of PBMCs, obtained roughly 20 days after the first yellow fever vaccination. These receptors originate from a man aged 18 to 29 who received the YFV17D yellow fever vaccine.

CDR3 in amino acids: CAKGHSGANVLTF. The CDR3 nucleotides read TGTGCTAAAGGCCACTCTGGGGCCAACGTCCTGACTTTC. The chain has TRBV27 and TRBJ2-6; no definite D call. Germline V lookup: CDR1 MNHEY, CDR2 SMNVEV (reference sequence). The CDR3 extends over 13 amino acids.

The rearrangement joins TRBV7-3 to TRBJ2-5; TRBD1 aligns across 9 bases. The ends lost 5 bases at V and 5 bases at J; junction bases unmatched: 6. CDR1 and CDR2 (germline): SGHTA, FQGTGA. The CDR3 loop spans 14 amino acids. The CDR3 DNA is TGTGCCAGCAGCCCGATAGGGACAGGGGAGACCCAGTACTTC. Its translation: CASSPIGTGETQYF.

The genes are TRBV9 and TRBJ2-3; 9 bases map to TRBD2. Germline values: CDR1 SGDLS, CDR2 YYNGEE. V dropped 0 bases and J dropped 10; count of bases not matched to a gene: 9. The CDR3 is 15 amino acids. The CDR3 sequence is CASSVEGQRGDSQYF. The CDR3 region has the DNA TGTGCCAGCAGCGTAGAAGGGCAGCGGGGGGATTCGCAGTATTTT.

The V and J genes are TRBV5-4 and TRBJ2-5, with D unresolved. This CDR3 spans 15 amino acids. The germline V gene encodes CDR1 SGHNT and CDR2 YYREEE (reference sequence). V shed 0 bases and J shed 2 bases, with 11 bases lying between them. CDR3 sequence reads: CASSLVGTPQETQYF. The CDR3 DNA is TGTGCCAGCAGCTTGGTGGGAACGCCGCAAGAGACCCAGTACTTC. The full variable domain, completed using reference TRBV5-4 and TRBJ2-5, is ETGVTQSPTHLIKTRGQQVTLRCSSQSGHNTVSWYQQALGQGPQFIFQYYREEENGRGNFPPRFSGLQFPNYSSELNVNALELDDSALYLCASSLVGTPQETQYFGPGTRLLVL.

The chain joins TRBV5-1 to TRBJ2-3; 9 bases are shared with TRBD2. After removal of 4 bases from V and 1 base from J, the junction contained 4 bases not matched to a gene. The germline V gene has CDR1 SGHRS and CDR2 YFSETQ. The CDR3 has 15 amino acids. For the CDR3, the DNA is TGCGCCAGCAGCGTCGTAGCGGGGGGCACAGATACGCAGTATTTT. This sequence encodes CASSVVAGGTDTQYF.

V is TRBV6-2 or TRBV6-3 and J is TRBJ2-4; D is possibly TRBD2 (6 bases). V was trimmed by 6 bases and J by 0 bases, leaving 15 bases between them. The CDR3 runs to 16 residues. In germline, CDR1 is MNHEY, CDR2 SVGEGT. CDR3 sequence (DNA): TGTGCCAGCAGCCCCCAGGACTATCCAGCCAAAAACATTCAGTACTTC. Translated: CASSPQDYPAKNIQYF.

The V and J genes are TRBV18 and TRBJ2-5; D is undetermined. This CDR3 is 13 amino acids long. Germline V gene data show CDR1 as KGHSH and CDR2 as LQKENI. V was trimmed by 3 bases and J by 3 bases, leaving 8 bases between them. This CDR3 reads CASSPAGEETQYF. CDR3 nucleotide sequence: TGTGCCAGCTCACCTGCTGGAGAAGAGACCCAGTACTTC. Full variable domain (rest looked up from reference TRBV18 and TRBJ2-5): NAGVMQNPRHLVRRRGQEARLRCSPMKGHSHVYWYRQLPEEGLKFMVYLQKENIIDESGMPKERFSAEFPKEGPSILRIQQVVRGDSAAYFCASSPAGEETQYFGPGTRLLVL.

This clonotype has at least ten counts. This chain joins TRBV12-3 or TRBV12-4 and TRBJ1-1; 8 nucleotides line up with TRBD1. V lost 4 bases and J lost 4; bases outside the gene matches: 5. This CDR3 contains 14 residues. CDR3 nucleotide sequence: TGTGCCAGCAGTTCCGGACAGGGTATCACTGAAGCTTTCTTT. This encodes CASSSGQGITEAFF.

The V and J genes are TRBV19 and TRBJ2-2; weak D call: TRBD2 (5 bases). CDR1 and CDR2 from the germline V gene are LNHDA and SQIVND (reference sequence). With 4 bases removed from V and 3 bases from J, the gap between germline ends came to 9 bases. CDR3 length: 14 amino acids. CDR3 amino acids: CASSSGYYTGELFF. The CDR3 bases are TGTGCCAGTAGTAGCGGGTACTACACCGGGGAGCTGTTTTTT.

This clonotype was found a few times. The rearrangement links TRBV9 to TRBJ2-3; D is perhaps TRBD2 (7 bases). The CDR3 extends over 16 amino acids. V was cut by 2 bases and J by 5 bases, with 18 bases left in between. Germline V gene lookup returns CDR1 SGDLS and CDR2 YYNGEE. CDR3 protein: CASSVWEGGPGDTQYF. CDR3 bases: TGTGCCAGCAGCGTGTGGGAGGGGGGGCCTGGAGATACGCAGTATTTT.

This clonotype was counted a few times. J is TRBJ2-1 and V is TRBV7-3, with a possible D match to TRBD1 (5 bases). CDR1 SGHTA and CDR2 FQGTGA come from the germline V gene. This CDR3 has 15 residues. Trimming took 5 bases from V and 1 from J, leaving 12 bases between them. CDR3 bases: TGTGCCAGCAGCCCAAGGGCAGGGTCCTACAATGAGCAGTTCTTC. Amino acid sequence: CASSPRAGSYNEQFF.

There are a few counts of this clonotype. The rearrangement uses TRBV4-1 and TRBJ1-6, with 7 bases lining up with TRBD1. With 7 bases clipped from V and 7 bases from J, the junction kept 4 bases outside the gene matches. Germline V gene data show CDR1 as MGHRA and CDR2 as YSYEKL. The CDR3 has 13 amino acids. The CDR3 sequence: CASMGQYNSPLHF. The CDR3 DNA is TGCGCCAGCATGGGACAGTACAATTCACCCCTCCACTTT.

The chain joins TRBV7-9 to TRBJ2-2; D may be TRBD2 (5 bases). The germline V gene has CDR1 SEHNR and CDR2 FQNEAQ (reference sequence). The V and J ends lost 9 bases and 1 base respectively, with 9 bases between them. This CDR3 is built from 13 residues. The CDR3 protein is CASNGVNTGELFF. CDR3 nucleotide sequence: TGTGCCAGTAACGGGGTGAACACCGGGGAGCTGTTTTTT.

The rearrangement links TRBV5-6 to TRBJ2-1; 9 nucleotides match TRBD2. The junction had 12 bases not matched to a gene; V was cut back by 5 bases and J by 6 bases. The CDR3 has 16 residues. The germline V gene has CDR1 SGHDT and CDR2 YYEEEE. The CDR3: CASRWGSSGVGNEQFF. In nucleotides, the CDR3 is TGTGCCAGCAGGTGGGGGTCTAGCGGGGTAGGCAATGAGCAGTTCTTC.

The rearrangement joins TRBV19 to TRBJ1-1, with D maybe TRBD1 (5 bases). The CDR3 consists of 14 residues. Trimming removed 9 bases at V and 3 bases at J, with 17 bases between. Per the germline V gene, CDR1 is LNHDA and CDR2 is SQIVND (reference sequence). The CDR3 DNA is TGTGCCAGCGCCCCCGGGGGGGTATACACTGAAGCTTTCTTT. Its protein is CASAPGGVYTEAFF.

CDR3 sequence reads: CASSPHPANYGYTF. The CDR3 DNA follows: TGTGCCAGCAGTCCGCACCCTGCTAACTATGGCTACACCTTC. The J gene is TRBJ1-2, the V gene TRBV28; D is undetermined. Trimming pared 5 bases from V and 0 bases from J, leaving 10 bases between. CDR1 is MDHEN and CDR2 is SYDVKM in the germline V gene. The CDR3 spans 14 residues.

A few counts support this clonotype. The chain employs TRBV6-2 or TRBV6-3 and TRBJ1-2; D unresolved. V gave up 0 bases and J gave up 3 bases, with 14 bases separating them. The germline gives CDR1 MNHEY, CDR2 SVGEGT. The CDR3 spans 16 residues. The CDR3 DNA sequence: TGTGCCAGCAGTTACTCGGGAAGGCTGGATTACTATGGCTACACCTTC. Protein product: CASSYSGRLDYYGYTF.

This sequence joins TRBV11-1 and TRBJ1-1; 10 positions match TRBD1. J gave up 0 bases and V 6 bases, and 16 bases lay outside the gene matches. Per germline, CDR1 SGHAT and CDR2 FQDESV (reference sequence). The CDR3 covers 19 residues. The CDR3 DNA follows: TGTGCCAGCAGGTCCGGGACAGGGGTTATTTTCCGCATGAACACTGAAGCTTTCTTT. Translated, it gives CASRSGTGVIFRMNTEAFF.

This clonotype has just a few counts. This chain joins TRBV27 and TRBJ1-6; D is possibly TRBD1 (5 bases). The CDR3 sequence is 14 residues long. CDR1 is MNHEY, CDR2 SMNVEV, per germline (reference sequence). V lost 1 base to trimming and J lost 8 bases, with 9 bases between them. CDR3 coding DNA: TGTGCCAGCAGTTTATGGGACGGAGATTCACCCCTCCACTTT. Its translation is CASSLWDGDSPLHF.

In its sample, this clonotype was seen a few times. CDR3: CASSVGSGAPYEQYF. CDR3 bases: TGTGCCAGCAGCGTCGGAAGCGGGGCACCCTACGAGCAGTACTTC. This chain connects TRBV9 to TRBJ2-7; TRBD2 agrees at 7 bases. There are 15 residues in the CDR3. V lost 2 bases to trimming and J lost 2 bases; unmatched junction nucleotides: 7. Germline V lookup: CDR1 SGDLS, CDR2 YYNGEE. The full variable domain, completed using reference TRBV9 and TRBJ2-7, is DSGVTQTPKHLITATGQRVTLRCSPRSGDLSVYWYQQSLDQGLQFLIQYYNGEERAKGNILERFSAQQFPDLHSELNLSSLELGDSALYFCASSVGSGAPYEQYFGPGTRLTVT.

The chain joins TRBV7-9 to TRBJ2-3; D ambiguous. The V and J ends lost 0 bases and 2 bases respectively, with 9 bases between them. From germline, CDR1 is SEHNR and CDR2 FQNEAQ (reference sequence). The CDR3 runs to 15 residues. The CDR3 spells CASSLAWYDTDTQYF. DNA of the CDR3: TGTGCCAGCAGCTTAGCCTGGTATGACACAGATACGCAGTATTTT. Variable domain in full (rest from reference TRBV7-9 and TRBJ2-3): DTGVSQNPRHKITKRGQNVTFRCDPISEHNRLYWYRQTLGQGPEFLTYFQNEAQLEKSRLLSDRFSAERPKGSFSTLEIQRTEQGDSAMYLCASSLAWYDTDTQYFGPGTRLTVL.

J is TRBJ2-3 and V is TRBV24-1; D is unresolved. CDR3 length: 17 residues. Deletions cut 5 bases from V and 4 bases from J, with 21 bases between. Germline CDR1 and CDR2: KGHDR and SFDVKD. This CDR3 is CATSGRRLDEIPDTQYF. The CDR3, as DNA: TGTGCCACCAGTGGTCGGCGACTGGACGAGATCCCAGATACGCAGTATTTT.

V and J are TRBV12-3 or TRBV12-4 and TRBJ2-1; 7 positions agree with TRBD1. This CDR3 is 13 amino acids long. V gave up 3 bases and J gave up 8 bases; unmatched junction bases: 4. The DNA of the CDR3 is TGTGCCAGCAGTTTCGGACAGGCCTATGAGCAGTTCTTC. Translated: CASSFGQAYEQFF.

The chain links TRBV12-3 or TRBV12-4 to TRBJ1-2; D is undetermined. There are 15 residues in the CDR3. V shed 3 bases and J shed 4 bases, with 15 bases lying between them. In DNA form, the CDR3 reads TGTGCCAGCAGTTTGGGCTCCTCAGGCTCCTATGGCTACACCTTC. Encoded protein: CASSLGSSGSYGYTF.

The gene calls are TRBV20-1 and TRBJ2-5; 7 bases line up with TRBD1. Trimming cost V 6 bases and J 5 bases; bases outside gene matches: 12. The CDR3 is 14 residues long. Germline-derived CDR1 and CDR2 are DFQATT and SNEGSKA (reference sequence). The DNA of the CDR3 is TGCAGTGCGGAGACGACAGGGAAGCGGGAGACCCAGTACTTC. Translated, it gives CSAETTGKRETQYF.